The 15 T cell receptor beta chains listed next were all sequenced from one sample in a study of blood T cell dynamics during melanoma immunotherapy. This sample's time point: week 3, after first cycle of checkpoint inhibitor. Some clones are missing from TCRdb's copy, which holds only in-frame ones; the method was immunoSEQ multiplex PCR. The sample holds around 9,000 clones, nearly 90% seen once. Sample: blood, taken from a patient treated with checkpoint blockade. The receptors originated from a human donor with melanoma.

This chain links TRBV9 with TRBJ2-6; D not certain. This CDR3 has 17 residues. V dropped 4 bases and J dropped 0 bases, with 14 bases sitting between them. CDR1 and CDR2 (germline): SGDLS, YYNGEE. This chain's CDR3 is CASSSPLRRSGANVLTF. CDR3 DNA: TGTGCCAGCAGCTCCCCCCTGAGGCGCTCTGGGGCCAACGTCCTGACTTTC.

The chain is built from TRBV7-2 and TRBJ2-7, with 8 bases lining up with TRBD2. CDR3 length: 15 amino acids. Looked up from germline, CDR1 is SGHTA and CDR2 is FQGNSA. Trimming took 5 bases from V and 2 from J; bases not matched to a gene: 8. For the CDR3, the DNA is TGTGCCAGCAGCCCCCGACTAGCGCAAACCTACGAGCAGTACTTC. It yields the protein CASSPRLAQTYEQYF.

The chain is built from TRBV5-4 and TRBJ2-3; no firm D call. The CDR3 is made up of 14 amino acids. CDR1 SGHNT and CDR2 YYREEE come from the germline V gene (reference sequence). Between the trimmed V and J ends, which lost 0 bases and 0 bases, there was a span of 5 bases. The CDR3 nucleotides read TGTGCCAGCAGCTTGGTCGGGAGCACAGATACGCAGTATTTT. It translates to CASSLVGSTDTQYF.

The chain recombines TRBV4-2 with TRBJ1-1; D perhaps matches TRBD1 (6 bases). V dropped 2 bases and J dropped 4 bases, with 14 bases sitting between them. This CDR3 comprises 15 residues. Germline V CDR1 and CDR2: LGHNA, YNFKEQ. CDR3 sequence (DNA): TGTGCCAGCAGCCAAAGAGGGGGGGCGAGCACTGAAGCTTTCTTT. This translates into CASSQRGGASTEAFF.

The chain has TRBV9 and TRBJ2-4; TRBD2 matches at 11 bases. Losses at the gene ends were 0 bases for V and 12 bases for J; bases not matched to a gene: 8. The CDR3 has 15 residues. CDR1 is SGDLS and CDR2 is YYNGEE in the germline V gene. Written as DNA, the CDR3 is TGTGCCAGCAGCGTAGAAACTAGCGGGAGACAGGGTCAGTACTTC. As protein: CASSVETSGRQGQYF.

The V call is TRBV4-2, the J call TRBJ1-4, with 8 nucleotides matching TRBD1. This CDR3 is 17 amino acids long. The ends lost 1 base at V and 5 bases at J; junction bases unmatched: 9. The V gene's germline CDR1 is LGHNA and CDR2 YNFKEQ. Here the CDR3 reads CASSQGGTGQVNEKLFF. The DNA of the CDR3 is TGTGCCAGCAGCCAAGGGGGAACGGGACAGGTAAATGAAAAACTGTTTTTT.

This clone has a single count. The chain couples TRBV4-1 to TRBJ2-1; 9 positions match TRBD2. The V and J ends lost 4 bases and 4 bases, in that order; junction bases with no gene match: 2. The CDR3 consists of 14 residues. The germline V gene has CDR1 MGHRA and CDR2 YSYEKL. The CDR3 is CASSPAGGYNEQFF. DNA for the CDR3: TGCGCCAGCAGCCCCGCGGGGGGGTACAATGAGCAGTTCTTC.

The J gene is TRBJ1-5, the V gene TRBV19; D not resolved. The V and J ends lost 3 bases and 4 bases respectively, with 16 bases between them. The CDR3 sequence is 16 residues long. Per germline, CDR1 LNHDA and CDR2 SQIVND (reference sequence). CDR3 in amino acids: CASSIGRPQPNQPQHF. CDR3 in DNA: TGTGCCAGTAGTATTGGACGGCCTCAACCAAATCAGCCCCAGCATTTT.

This clone was seen only once. The junction shows a germline mismatch at one end, possibly a read error. The rearrangement uses TRBV7-2 and TRBJ2-4; D not resolved. Germline-derived CDR1 and CDR2 are SGHTA and FQGNSA. This CDR3 spans 15 amino acids. The CDR3 reads CASSLVAVAKNIQCF. As DNA, the CDR3 is TGTGCCAGCAGCTTAGTGGCGGTAGCCAAAAACATTCAGTGCTTC.

V is TRBV19 and J is TRBJ2-3, with 8 bases fitting TRBD1. Germline values: CDR1 LNHDA, CDR2 SQIVND (reference sequence). V lost 5 bases and J lost 8; bases outside the gene matches: 9. This CDR3 is 14 amino acids long. The CDR3 region is CASSADRVGGTQYF. The CDR3 region has the DNA TGTGCCAGTAGTGCGGACAGGGTAGGAGGTACGCAGTATTTT.

This clone was recorded only once. A junction end diverges from the germline sequence, so it may reflect a read error. The chain combines TRBV7-2 with TRBJ1-5; tentatively, D is TRBD1 (5 bases). Germline values: CDR1 SGHTA, CDR2 FQGNSA. CDR3 length equals 13 residues. CDR3 nucleotides: TGTGCCGGCAGCTCCCGGGGGGATCAGCCCCAGCATTTT. This encodes CAGSSRGDQPQHF.

The chain joins TRBV28 to TRBJ1-5, with a possible D match to TRBD1 (5 bases). The germline CDR1 and CDR2 sequences are MDHEN and SYDVKM. V lost 7 bases to trimming and J lost 3 bases, with 25 bases between them. The length of the CDR3 is 18 residues. The CDR3 loop reads CASTSPGGISWANQPQHF. DNA for the CDR3: TGTGCCAGCACCTCACCCGGGGGGATCTCGTGGGCCAATCAGCCCCAGCATTTT.

Only a few counts were recorded for this clone. This rearrangement joins TRBV7-9 to TRBJ2-7; D may be TRBD2 (7 bases). Trimming stripped 4 bases from V and 4 bases from J, with 20 bases between. Germline V CDR1 and CDR2: SEHNR, FQNEAQ (reference sequence). This CDR3 is 16 amino acids long. The CDR3 reads CASSSDWGAGTYEQYF. The CDR3 DNA sequence: TGTGCCAGCAGCTCCGACTGGGGAGCGGGGACATACGAGCAGTACTTC.

The chain carries TRBV7-9 and TRBJ1-4, with D possibly being TRBD1 (6 bases). This CDR3 contains 13 residues. CDR1 is SEHNR, CDR2 FQNEAQ, per germline (reference sequence). Trimming pared 5 bases from V and 8 bases from J, leaving 12 bases between. The CDR3 is CASSGDIREKLFF. As DNA, the CDR3 is TGTGCCAGCAGCGGGGACATAAGGGAAAAACTGTTTTTT.

The chain uses TRBV18 and TRBJ1-5, with 10 bases identical to TRBD1. Germline trimming cut 3 bases from V and 6 bases from J; bases unmatched to any gene: 8. The length of the CDR3 is 16 residues. In germline, CDR1 is KGHSH, CDR2 LQKENI. Here the CDR3 reads CASSPPGQGRAQPQHF. In nucleotides, the CDR3 is TGTGCCAGCTCACCCCCGGGACAGGGGCGAGCTCAGCCCCAGCATTTT.